This record concerns one TCR beta chain sequence. The antigen is undetermined. The sample comes from a study of T cell responses to AZD1222 COVID-19 vaccine. Study results and caveats: Unmutated variant regions are reportedly the target of nearly half of TCRs that are spike-specific.

J was trimmed by 1 base and V by 1 base; bases with no gene match: 3. The germline CDR1 and CDR2 sequences are MNHNS and SASEGT. This CDR3 is built from 15 residues. Clones were read by immunoSEQ multiplex PCR, and TCRdb kept only the in-frame ones, dropping some. This sample has some 73,000 clones, with approximately 92% found just once. The source was peripheral blood, collected 28 days after the second AZD1222 dose. The receptor was isolated from an adult who received the AZD1222 COVID-19 vaccine. This rearrangement joins TRBV6-1 to TRBJ1-1, with TRBD1 identical over 7 bases. The CDR3 region has the DNA TGTGCCAGCAGTGAAGGACAGGGTTCGAACACTGAAGCTTTCTTT. Protein: CASSEGQGSNTEAFF.